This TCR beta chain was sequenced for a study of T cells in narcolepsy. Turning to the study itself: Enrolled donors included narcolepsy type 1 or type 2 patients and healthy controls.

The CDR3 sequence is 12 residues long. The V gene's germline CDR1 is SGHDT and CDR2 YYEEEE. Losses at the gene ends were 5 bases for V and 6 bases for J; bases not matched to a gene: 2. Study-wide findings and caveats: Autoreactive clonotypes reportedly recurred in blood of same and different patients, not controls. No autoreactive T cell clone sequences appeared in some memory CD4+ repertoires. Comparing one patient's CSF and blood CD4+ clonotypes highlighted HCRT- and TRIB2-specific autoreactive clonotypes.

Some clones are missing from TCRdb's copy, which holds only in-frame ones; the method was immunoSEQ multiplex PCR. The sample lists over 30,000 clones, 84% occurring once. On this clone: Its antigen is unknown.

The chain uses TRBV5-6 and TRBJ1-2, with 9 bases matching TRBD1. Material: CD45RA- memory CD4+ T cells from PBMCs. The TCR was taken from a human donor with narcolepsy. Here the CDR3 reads CASRTGGHGYTF. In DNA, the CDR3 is TGTGCCAGCAGGACAGGGGGGCATGGCTACACCTTC. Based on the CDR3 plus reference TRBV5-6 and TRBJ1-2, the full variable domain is DAGVTQSPTHLIKTRGQQVTLRCSPKSGHDTVSWYQQALGQGPQFIFQYYEEEERQRGNFPDRFSGHQFPNYSSELNVNALLLGDSALYLCASRTGGHGYTFGSGTRLTVV.